Listed here are 29 T cell receptor beta chains from one sample, sequenced in a study of CD8+ T cells in alopecia areata. Extracted RNA was reverse transcribed, and the resulting cDNA served as sequencing template. Produced via immunoSEQ multiplex PCR; TCRdb's table is partial and in-frame only. Of more than 95,000 clones listed, roughly 68% are singletons. Specimen: CD4+ T cells sorted from blood. All receptors come from a human donor in good health.

The chain joins TRBV18 to TRBJ1-4, with TRBD1 as a possible D gene (6 bases). The germline V gene encodes CDR1 KGHSH and CDR2 LQKENI. This CDR3 region has 13 residues. V dropped 4 bases and J dropped 6 bases, with 9 bases sitting between them. The DNA of the CDR3 is TGTGCCAGCTCACGGAACAGGGATGAAAAACTGTTTTTT. Amino acid sequence: CASSRNRDEKLFF.

The table lists this clone with a few counts. The chain couples TRBV7-6 to TRBJ2-3; tentatively, D is TRBD1 or TRBD2 (5 bases each). V lost 5 bases, J lost 4 bases, and 16 bases lay in between. Per germline, CDR1 SGHVS and CDR2 FNYEAQ. This CDR3 is built from 15 residues. The CDR3 spells CASSLTRGPADTQYF. CDR3 bases: TGTGCCAGCAGCCTTACCCGGGGCCCCGCAGATACGCAGTATTTT.

This clone was seen a few times. The V call is TRBV5-1, the J call TRBJ1-2; D gene uncertain. CDR1 is SGHRS and CDR2 is YFSETQ in the germline V gene. The germline V and J ends were trimmed by 0 bases and 4 bases, with 7 bases remaining between them. The CDR3 extends over 13 amino acids. In DNA, the CDR3 is TGCGCCAGCAGCTTGGACACGGGCTATGGCTACACCTTC. Translated: CASSLDTGYGYTF.

The chain combines TRBV19 with TRBJ2-3, with D maybe TRBD2 (5 bases). CDR1 is LNHDA and CDR2 is SQIVND in the germline V gene (reference sequence). V was trimmed by 6 bases and J by 5 bases, leaving 9 bases between them. This CDR3 contains 12 residues. CDR3: CASSRSGDTQYF. The CDR3 DNA reads TGTGCCAGTAGCCGCAGCGGAGATACGCAGTATTTT.

This clone was seen only a few times. The CDR3 protein is CASSFTGTGANVLTF. As DNA, the CDR3 is TGTGCCAGCAGCTTCACAGGGACTGGGGCCAACGTCCTGACTTTC. This chain joins TRBV7-8 and TRBJ2-6; possible D gene TRBD1, 6 bases. This CDR3 is 15 amino acids long. V gave up 3 bases and J gave up 2 bases, with 8 bases separating them. Germline CDR1 is SGHVS and CDR2 is FQNEAQ.

The chain is built from TRBV6-6 and TRBJ2-3; the D gene is possibly TRBD2 (5 bases). V was clipped by 8 bases and J by 3 bases, with 9 bases between them. Germline CDR1 and CDR2: MNHNY and SVGAGI (reference sequence). This CDR3 contains 12 residues. CDR3 residues: CASSRGTDTQYF. In DNA, the CDR3 is TGTGCCAGCTCTCGGGGAACAGATACGCAGTATTTT.

This CDR3 is CSVEDPSRGYSNQPQHF. CDR3 DNA: TGCAGCGTTGAAGACCCTTCGAGAGGGTATAGCAATCAGCCCCAGCATTTT. This rearrangement joins TRBV29-1 to TRBJ1-5; no clear D gene. CDR3 length: 17 amino acids. V lost 0 bases, J lost 0 bases, and 15 bases lay in between. The germline V gene encodes CDR1 SQVTM and CDR2 ANQGSEA.

This clone has just one count. This chain uses TRBV29-1 with TRBJ2-7; 8 nucleotides agree with TRBD1. Trimming took 4 bases from V and 2 from J; bases not matched to a gene: 4. Germline lookup yields CDR1 SQVTM and CDR2 ANQGSEA. There are 13 residues in the CDR3. Written as DNA, the CDR3 is TGCAGCGTTGCCTGGACAGGGACCTACGAGCAGTACTTC. Its translation is CSVAWTGTYEQYF.

This sequence joins TRBV5-4 and TRBJ2-7, with TRBD2 as a possible D gene (6 bases). V was pared by 4 bases and J by 3 bases, with 17 bases between. CDR3 length: 15 amino acids. The V gene's germline CDR1 is SGHNT and CDR2 YYREEE (reference sequence). CDR3 sequence (DNA): TGTGCCAGCAGCCTACCGGGGGTCGGGGTCTACGAGCAGTACTTC. Translation: CASSLPGVGVYEQYF.

The chain links TRBV5-6 to TRBJ2-1; 8 bases fit TRBD1. CDR3 size: 16 residues. J was trimmed by 6 bases and V by 4 bases; bases with no gene match: 12. Germline CDR1 and CDR2: SGHDT and YYEEEE. In DNA form, the CDR3 reads TGTGCCAGCAGCGACTTACTAGCACAGGGGGTCAATGAGCAGTTCTTC. Encoded protein: CASSDLLAQGVNEQFF.

The V and J genes are TRBV6-5 and TRBJ2-2; no clear D gene. Looked up from germline, CDR1 is MNHEY and CDR2 is SVGAGI. The CDR3 totals 12 residues. V shed 7 bases and J shed 3 bases, with 6 bases lying between them. The CDR3 region is CASTPDTGELFF. The CDR3 nucleotides are TGTGCCAGCACACCAGACACCGGGGAGCTGTTTTTT.

The chain recombines TRBV9 with TRBJ1-6, with 9 bases matching TRBD1. V was clipped by 0 bases and J by 14 bases; unmatched bases: 12. The CDR3 extends over 16 amino acids. CDR1 SGDLS and CDR2 YYNGEE come from the germline V gene. Here the CDR3 DNA reads TGTGCCAGCAGCGTAGGTTCGGGACAGGGCCACAATGCCCTCCACTTT. As protein: CASSVGSGQGHNALHF.

The chain couples TRBV29-1 to TRBJ2-1; D gene unclear. V was cut by 8 bases and J by 6 bases, with 14 bases left in between. The CDR3 consists of 12 residues. Germline V gene lookup returns CDR1 SQVTM and CDR2 ANQGSEA. The CDR3 spells CSCTTDLNEQFF. The CDR3 coding sequence is TGCAGCTGCACCACAGATCTCAATGAGCAGTTCTTC.

This clone was recorded only once. V usage is TRBV5-4 and J usage is TRBJ1-1, with unresolved D. Trimming left V 0 bases short and J 4 bases short, with 10 bases between. This CDR3 spans 14 amino acids. Germline-derived CDR1 and CDR2 are SGHNT and YYREEE (reference sequence). The CDR3 loop reads CASSLEGASTEAFF. As DNA, the CDR3 is TGTGCCAGCAGCTTGGAGGGAGCCAGCACTGAAGCTTTCTTT.

The genes are TRBV25-1 and TRBJ2-4, with a tentative D call TRBD1 (6 bases). With 6 bases removed from V and 8 bases from J, the gap between germline ends came to 11 bases. The CDR3 is 12 residues long. Germline V gene data show CDR1 as MGHDK and CDR2 as SYGVNS. The CDR3 region has the DNA TGTGCCAGCAGCCAACAGGGTTACATTCAGTACTTC. The encoded protein is CASSQQGYIQYF.

V usage is TRBV2 and J usage is TRBJ2-5, with no clear D. Trimming stripped 5 bases from V and 4 bases from J, with 17 bases between. Germline V CDR1 and CDR2: SNHLY, FYNNEI. The CDR3 has 15 residues. CDR3 protein: CASSPSAGEIETQYF. CDR3 DNA sequence: TGTGCCAGCAGTCCTTCGGCTGGAGAAATAGAGACCCAGTACTTC.

The chain is built from TRBV6-5 and TRBJ2-3, with D tentatively TRBD1 (6 bases). The CDR3 spans 14 residues. V was clipped by 6 bases and J by 4 bases, with 14 bases between them. From germline, CDR1 is MNHEY and CDR2 SVGAGI. As DNA, the CDR3 is TGTGCCAGCAGCGATCAATCAGGGGCAGATACGCAGTATTTT. Translated, it gives CASSDQSGADTQYF.

This rearrangement joins TRBV5-1 to TRBJ2-7, with TRBD2 matching 14 bases. The CDR3 loop spans 16 amino acids. After removal of 4 bases from V and 5 bases from J, the junction contained 8 bases not matched to a gene. Germline CDR1 reads SGHRS; CDR2 reads YFSETQ. CDR3 protein: CASSKTSGGANHEQYF. The CDR3 DNA reads as TGCGCCAGCAGCAAGACTAGCGGGGGGGCTAACCACGAGCAGTACTTC.

This clone was counted between two and nine times. The chain joins TRBV5-4 to TRBJ2-3; D may be TRBD1 or TRBD2 (8 bases each). Trimming pared 1 base from V and 5 bases from J, leaving 17 bases between. The CDR3 runs to 16 residues. Germline V gene sequence: CDR1 SGHNT, CDR2 YYREEE (reference sequence). The CDR3 nucleotides are TGTGCCAGCAGCTTGAGGCAGCGGGGGACAGGAGATACGCAGTATTTT. Its translation is CASSLRQRGTGDTQYF.

The chain couples TRBV9 to TRBJ2-7; 8 bases agree with TRBD2. Germline V gene lookup returns CDR1 SGDLS and CDR2 YYNGEE. There are 14 residues in the CDR3. V trimming: 3 bases; J trimming: 0 bases; junction bases outside the gene matches: 2. CDR3 sequence (DNA): TGTGCCAGCAGCGAGCGGGGGAGCTCCTACGAGCAGTACTTC. The encoded protein is CASSERGSSYEQYF.

The rearrangement links TRBV5-1 to TRBJ2-2; D remains unclear. The CDR3 has 15 residues. Germline V gene data show CDR1 as SGHRS and CDR2 as YFSETQ. The V and J ends lost 0 bases and 4 bases respectively, with 10 bases between them. For the CDR3, the DNA is TGCGCCAGCAGCTTGGTCAGCGTGGCCACCGGGGAGCTGTTTTTT. As protein: CASSLVSVATGELFF. Complete variable domain (other parts from reference TRBV5-1 and TRBJ2-2): KAGVTQTPRYLIKTRGQQVTLSCSPISGHRSVSWYQQTPGQGLQFLFEYFSETQRNKGNFPGRFSGRQFSNSRSEMNVSTLELGDSALYLCASSLVSVATGELFFGEGSRLTVL.

This clone was counted between two and nine times. The chain joins TRBV29-1 to TRBJ2-3; 11 nucleotides agree with TRBD2. Germline loops: CDR1 SQVTM, CDR2 ANQGSEA. The ends lost 6 bases at V and 6 bases at J; junction bases unmatched: 8. This CDR3 comprises 14 residues. Written as DNA, the CDR3 is TGCAGCGTGCCTAGCGGGGGGTCTTCGGATACGCAGTATTTT. Its protein is CSVPSGGSSDTQYF.

The chain combines TRBV29-1 with TRBJ1-1, with D maybe TRBD1 (6 bases). Trimming took off 7 bases at V and 5 bases at J, with 11 bases between the two ends. Germline values: CDR1 SQVTM, CDR2 ANQGSEA. This CDR3 contains 11 residues. The chain's CDR3 is CSAEGETEAFF. The CDR3 coding sequence is TGCAGCGCCGAGGGGGAAACTGAAGCTTTCTTT.

The DNA of the CDR3 is TGCAGCGTTGACCTGAGAAACACTGAAGCTTTCTTT. Its translation: CSVDLRNTEAFF. The rearrangement uses TRBV29-1 and TRBJ1-1; no clear D. Germline values: CDR1 SQVTM, CDR2 ANQGSEA. The CDR3 contains 12 residues. Trimming cost V 3 bases and J 2 bases, with 7 bases left between them. Drawing the rest from reference TRBV29-1 and TRBJ1-1, the complete variable domain is SAVISQKPSRDICQRGTSLTIQCQVDSQVTMMFWYRQQPGQSLTLIATANQGSEATYESGFVIDKFPISRPNLTFSTLTVSNMSPEDSSIYLCSVDLRNTEAFFGQGTRLTVV.

This chain uses TRBV2 with TRBJ1-4, with a tentative D call TRBD1 (5 bases). Germline V gene lookup returns CDR1 SNHLY and CDR2 FYNNEI. With 5 bases removed from V and 11 bases from J, the gap between germline ends came to 21 bases. CDR3 length: 15 amino acids. The chain's CDR3 is CASSPSLTGPRKLFF. CDR3 bases: TGTGCCAGCAGTCCCTCGTTGACGGGGCCACGGAAACTGTTTTTT.

The chain links TRBV30 to TRBJ1-5; no clear D gene. CDR3 length: 15 residues. V was pared by 4 bases and J by 0 bases, with 13 bases between. Germline V CDR1 and CDR2: GTSNPN, SVGIG (reference sequence). As DNA, the CDR3 is TGTGCCTGGAAGCTACTTCATTATAGCAATCAGCCCCAGCATTTT. The encoded protein is CAWKLLHYSNQPQHF.

The chain carries TRBV6-6 and TRBJ1-2, with D uncertain. Germline V gene data show CDR1 as MNHNY and CDR2 as SVGAGI (reference sequence). With 7 bases removed from V and 0 bases from J, the gap between germline ends came to 15 bases. The CDR3 runs to 15 residues. CDR3 sequence: CASTNNVGANYGYTF. For the CDR3, the DNA is TGTGCCAGCACAAACAACGTGGGAGCTAACTATGGCTACACCTTC.

J is TRBJ2-4 and V is TRBV5-6; no clear D gene. Trimming pared 0 bases from V and 6 bases from J, leaving 10 bases between. The CDR3 consists of 14 residues. Germline-derived CDR1 and CDR2 are SGHDT and YYEEEE. The CDR3 DNA reads as TGTGCCAGCAGCTTGGCAGGATCGAGAAACATTCAGTACTTC. It codes for CASSLAGSRNIQYF.

The chain couples TRBV5-1 to TRBJ1-4, with D possibly being TRBD1 (5 bases). The CDR3 has 14 amino acids. CDR1 is SGHRS and CDR2 is YFSETQ in the germline V gene. V was shortened by 0 bases and J by 6 bases, with 9 bases between the two germline ends. CDR3 sequence reads: CASSLGQLDEKLFF. CDR3 sequence (DNA): TGCGCCAGCAGCTTGGGACAGTTAGATGAAAAACTGTTTTTT.